This record concerns one TCR beta chain sequence. The authors' processing: The assay estimated nucleated cells by amplifying reference gene primers. The assay was immunoSEQ multiplex PCR, and TCRdb's table has in-frame clones only and misses some. The V and J calls and the clone size are those of that table, but D and trimming were determined from the DNA. The table lists approximately 44,000 clones, around nine tenths of them singletons. CDR3 size: 12 residues. Germline-derived CDR1 and CDR2 are LNHDA and SQIVND (reference sequence). Trimming removed 5 bases from V and 11 bases from J, with 13 bases in between. These data come from a study of blood T cell repertoires in COVID-19.

Sequenced sample: peripheral blood. J is TRBJ1-5 and V is TRBV19, with TRBD1 as a possible D gene (6 bases). This TCR derives from a man over 45 with COVID-19, enrolled during active disease. The CDR3 spells CASSSGGWAQHF. The CDR3 DNA reads TGTGCCAGTAGTTCGGGGGGCTGGGCCCAGCATTTT.